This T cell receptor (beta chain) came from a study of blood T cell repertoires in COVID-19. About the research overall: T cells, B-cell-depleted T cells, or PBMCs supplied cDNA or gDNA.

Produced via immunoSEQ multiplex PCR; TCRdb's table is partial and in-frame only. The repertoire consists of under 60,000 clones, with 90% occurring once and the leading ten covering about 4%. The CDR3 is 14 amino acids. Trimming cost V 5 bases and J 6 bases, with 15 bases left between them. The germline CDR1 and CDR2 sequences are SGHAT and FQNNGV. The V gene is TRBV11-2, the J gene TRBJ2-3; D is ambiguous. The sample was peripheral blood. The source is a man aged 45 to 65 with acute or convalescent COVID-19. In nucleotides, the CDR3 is TGTGCCAGCAGCCCCCGGTCCCGCGCGGATACGCAGTATTTT. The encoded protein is CASSPRSRADTQYF. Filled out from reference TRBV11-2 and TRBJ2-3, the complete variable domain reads EAGVAQSPRYKIIEKRQSVAFWCNPISGHATLYWYQQILGQGPKLLIQFQNNGVVDDSQLPKDRFSAERLKGVDSTLKIQPAKLEDSAVYLCASSPRSRADTQYFGPGTRLTVL.